This T cell receptor (beta chain) was identified during a study of CD8 T cells in ankylosing spondylitis. Libraries for TCR beta were made by quantitative 5'-RACE with molecular barcodes. MiXCR was run by TCRdb on the 5' RACE reads, yielding one entry per CDR3 protein. The sample includes 110,000 to 150,000 distinct CDR3 sequences, approximately 9.2% of them seen just once. This CDR3 comprises 19 residues. The V gene's germline CDR1 is GTSNPN and CDR2 SVGIG (reference sequence). The trim removed 4 bases at V and 2 bases at J, leaving 21 bases unmatched. At least ten counts were recorded for this clonotype. The target antigen is unknown. Whole-study findings and limits: With a CD8+ phenotype, disease-linked clones were relatively rare in peripheral blood. Ankylosing spondylitis blood appeared to be characterized by a TCR beta motif of 8 or 9 highly homologous variants. Disease-linked clones were reportedly significantly enriched in matched ankylosing spondylitis synovial fluid.

The chain combines TRBV30 with TRBJ2-7; 9 bases match TRBD1. Sequenced: synovial fluid, either unsorted or a sorted T cell fraction (not recorded which). The clonotype originates from a male donor with ankylosing spondylitis. This CDR3 is CAWTLSIFYRDRVPYEQYF. The CDR3 DNA follows: TGTGCCTGGACTCTCTCAATCTTTTACCGGGACAGGGTCCCCTACGAGCAGTACTTC. Together with reference TRBV30 and TRBJ2-7, the CDR3 gives the full variable domain: SQTIHQWPATLVQPVGSPLSLECTVEGTSNPNLYWYRQAAGRGLQLLFYSVGIGQISSEVPQNLSASRPQDRQFILSSKKLLLSDSGFYLCAWTLSIFYRDRVPYEQYFGPGTRLTVT.